Shown below are 16 T cell receptor beta chains from a single sample sequenced in a study of T cell changes during pregnancy in multiple sclerosis. Profiled with immunoSEQ multiplex PCR; TCRdb holds only in-frame clones, not every one. Here the sample spans approximately 50,000 clones, more than 85% being singletons. Sequences were derived from CD4+ T cells from peripheral blood mononuclear cells, sampled after pregnancy. These receptor sequences come from a female donor with multiple sclerosis, enrolled in a pregnancy study.

CDR3 sequence reads: CATTGDYEQYF. In DNA, the CDR3 is TGTGCCACAACAGGGGACTACGAGCAGTACTTC. The chain recombines TRBV21-1 with TRBJ2-7; the listed D gene, TRBD1, was not tested against the DNA. TRBV21-1 is a recognized pseudogene. This CDR3 is built from 11 residues.

The genes are TRBV7-2 and TRBJ2-7; D unresolved. The CDR3 is 14 amino acids. CDR1 is SGHTA and CDR2 is FQGNSA in the germline V gene. Trimming pared 2 bases from V and 3 bases from J, leaving 11 bases between. The CDR3 loop is CASSLQGGYYEQYF. CDR3 DNA sequence: TGTGCCAGCAGCTTACAAGGCGGCTACTACGAGCAGTACTTC.

The rearrangement uses TRBV19 and TRBJ1-1, with TRBD1 matching 8 bases. The junction had 8 bases not matched to a gene; V was cut back by 2 bases and J by 3 bases. Per the germline V gene, CDR1 is LNHDA and CDR2 is SQIVND (reference sequence). This CDR3 is 16 amino acids long. CDR3 DNA sequence: TGTGCCAGTAGTATACGCAGGGGGCGCGGGTACACTGAAGCTTTCTTT. Translated: CASSIRRGRGYTEAFF.

The gene calls are TRBV30 and TRBJ1-5; 8 nucleotides agree with TRBD1. The trim removed 2 bases at V and 7 bases at J, leaving 13 bases unmatched. Germline-derived CDR1 and CDR2 are GTSNPN and SVGIG (reference sequence). The CDR3 loop spans 16 amino acids. The CDR3: CAWSRRLGQGGQPQHF. The DNA for the CDR3 is TGTGCCTGGAGTCGCCGCTTAGGACAGGGAGGCCAGCCCCAGCATTTT. Full variable domain (rest looked up from reference TRBV30 and TRBJ1-5): SQTIHQWPATLVQPVGSPLSLECTVEGTSNPNLYWYRQAAGRGLQLLFYSVGIGQISSEVPQNLSASRPQDRQFILSSKKLLLSDSGFYLCAWSRRLGQGGQPQHFGDGTRLSIL.

The chain has TRBV28 and TRBJ2-7; possibly TRBD1 for D (6 bases). In germline, CDR1 is MDHEN, CDR2 SYDVKM. V lost 5 bases and J lost 2, with 13 bases in between. The CDR3 is 14 amino acids. The DNA for the CDR3 is TGTGCCAGCAGTCCGGACAGAGTAACCTACGAGCAGTACTTC. Translating it yields CASSPDRVTYEQYF. Combining the CDR3 with reference TRBV28 and TRBJ2-7 gives the whole variable domain DVKVTQSSRYLVKRTGEKVFLECVQDMDHENMFWYRQDPGLGLRLIYFSYDVKMKEKGDIPEGYSVSREKKERFSLILESASTNQTSMYLCASSPDRVTYEQYFGPGTRLTVT.

V is TRBV28 and J is TRBJ1-2; D gene uncertain. The CDR3 consists of 14 residues. Germline V gives CDR1 MDHEN, CDR2 SYDVKM. V lost 3 bases to trimming and J lost 0 bases, with 8 bases between them. In DNA, the CDR3 is TGTGCCAGCAGTTTTTTAGCTTCTAACTATGGCTACACCTTC. As protein: CASSFLASNYGYTF.

This clone has just one count. The chain joins TRBV4-1 to TRBJ2-3; D is uncertain. The CDR3 has 12 residues. Trimming left V 1 base short and J 5 bases short, with 4 bases between. CDR1 MGHRA and CDR2 YSYEKL come from the germline V gene. This CDR3 reads CASSQGGDTQYF. In DNA, the CDR3 is TGCGCCAGCAGCCAAGGCGGAGATACGCAGTATTTT.

This clone was observed a few times. The gene calls are TRBV11-2 and TRBJ1-2; tentative D call: TRBD1 (5 bases). The CDR3 totals 15 residues. Germline V gene sequence: CDR1 SGHAT, CDR2 FQNNGV. Trimming removed 0 bases at V and 7 bases at J, with 15 bases between. CDR3 DNA: TGTGCCAGCAGCTTAGATCCGGGTCCGGGGGGTGGCTACACCTTC. Encoded protein: CASSLDPGPGGGYTF.

The V and J genes are TRBV29-1 and TRBJ1-6, with 9 nucleotides matching TRBD1. Per germline, CDR1 SQVTM and CDR2 ANQGSEA. The CDR3 has 12 residues. V trimming: 8 bases; J trimming: 7 bases; junction bases outside the gene matches: 3. The CDR3 nucleotides are TGCAGCTGCGGGACAGGGAATTCACCCCTCCACTTT. Amino acid sequence: CSCGTGNSPLHF. The full variable domain, its missing parts supplied by reference TRBV29-1 and TRBJ1-6, is SAVISQKPSRDICQRGTSLTIQCQVDSQVTMMFWYRQQPGQSLTLIATANQGSEATYESGFVIDKFPISRPNLTFSTLTVSNMSPEDSSIYLCSCGTGNSPLHFGNGTRLTVT.

CDR3 in DNA: TGTGCCACCAGCAGATGGGACAGGGGGCAGGGTCAGCCCCAGCATTTT. This encodes CATSRWDRGQGQPQHF. This chain joins TRBV15 and TRBJ1-5, with 12 positions matching TRBD1. This CDR3 has 16 residues. The trim removed 2 bases at V and 6 bases at J, leaving 5 bases unmatched. Per germline, CDR1 LNHNV and CDR2 YYDKDF (reference sequence).

CDR3 protein: CASTRDRGRGNTEAFF. The CDR3 region has the DNA TGTGCCAGTACCCGGGACAGGGGGCGAGGAAACACTGAAGCTTTCTTT. The chain couples TRBV5-5 to TRBJ1-1, with TRBD1 identical over 12 bases. The CDR3 runs 16 residues. Losses at the gene ends were 8 bases for V and 2 bases for J; bases not matched to a gene: 10. From germline, CDR1 is SGHKS and CDR2 YYEKEE (reference sequence).

This clone showed up just a few times. This chain joins TRBV19 and TRBJ1-5, with 8 bases matching TRBD1. The CDR3 covers 16 residues. J gave up 5 bases and V 1 base, and 7 bases lay outside the gene matches. Per germline, CDR1 LNHDA and CDR2 SQIVND (reference sequence). CDR3 region: CASSIVDRGSDQPQHF. The CDR3 DNA reads as TGTGCCAGTAGTATAGTCGACAGGGGCAGCGATCAGCCCCAGCATTTT.

The rearrangement joins TRBV6-1 to TRBJ2-3; no clear D. The CDR3 totals 11 residues. The V end was cut by 2 bases, the J end by 7 bases, with 4 bases between. Germline CDR1 is MNHNS and CDR2 is SASEGT. The CDR3 reads CASSEQNTQYF. The CDR3, as DNA: TGTGCCAGCAGTGAACAGAATACGCAGTATTTT.

The J gene is TRBJ1-5, the V gene TRBV28; D is undetermined. Trimming shortened V by 3 bases and J by 5 bases, and 11 bases separated the two germline ends. This CDR3 is 14 amino acids long. Germline CDR1 MDHEN, CDR2 SYDVKM. CDR3 bases: TGTGCCAGCAGTTTTAATAGCGGCCATCAGCCCCAGCATTTT. Its translation is CASSFNSGHQPQHF.

CDR3: CASSSTTGQINYGYTF. As DNA, the CDR3 is TGTGCCAGCTCATCTACAACGGGACAGATCAACTATGGCTACACCTTC. This sequence joins TRBV18 and TRBJ1-2; 7 nucleotides agree with TRBD1. The CDR3 sequence is 16 residues long. The V and J ends lost 5 bases and 2 bases, in that order; junction bases with no gene match: 11. From germline, CDR1 is KGHSH and CDR2 LQKENI.

The chain employs TRBV11-1 and TRBJ2-4; the match to TRBD2 covers 10 bases. Trimming cost V 1 base and J 6 bases; bases outside gene matches: 6. The CDR3 has 16 residues. The germline V gene has CDR1 SGHAT and CDR2 FQDESV (reference sequence). The CDR3 sequence: CASSLGASGSGNIQYF. The DNA for the CDR3 is TGTGCCAGCAGCTTAGGGGCTAGCGGGAGTGGAAACATTCAGTACTTC.